This T cell receptor (beta chain) stems from a study of T cell responses to AZD1222 COVID-19 vaccine. Study-wide points: Among those given AZD1222, only five or six were seropositive at baseline. Donors, mostly white British, included more females; clonal diversity was possibly underestimated.

CDR3 size: 16 residues. V dropped 5 bases and J dropped 0; count of bases not matched to a gene: 9. The germline V gene has CDR1 LNHDA and CDR2 SQIVND (reference sequence). Sequencing used immunoSEQ multiplex PCR; TCRdb keeps in-frame clones, though not all of them. The table records 120,000 or so clones, 85% to 90% of them present only once. Worth noting for this clone: Its antigen is unidentified.

This specimen was peripheral blood, taken 28 days after the second AZD1222 dose. The rearrangement joins TRBV19 to TRBJ1-2; 7 nucleotides align to TRBD1. The source of this sequence is an adult who received the AZD1222 COVID-19 vaccine. CDR3 sequence: CASSGQGEIPNYGYTF. CDR3 nucleotide sequence: TGTGCCAGTAGTGGGCAGGGGGAGATCCCTAACTATGGCTACACCTTC.